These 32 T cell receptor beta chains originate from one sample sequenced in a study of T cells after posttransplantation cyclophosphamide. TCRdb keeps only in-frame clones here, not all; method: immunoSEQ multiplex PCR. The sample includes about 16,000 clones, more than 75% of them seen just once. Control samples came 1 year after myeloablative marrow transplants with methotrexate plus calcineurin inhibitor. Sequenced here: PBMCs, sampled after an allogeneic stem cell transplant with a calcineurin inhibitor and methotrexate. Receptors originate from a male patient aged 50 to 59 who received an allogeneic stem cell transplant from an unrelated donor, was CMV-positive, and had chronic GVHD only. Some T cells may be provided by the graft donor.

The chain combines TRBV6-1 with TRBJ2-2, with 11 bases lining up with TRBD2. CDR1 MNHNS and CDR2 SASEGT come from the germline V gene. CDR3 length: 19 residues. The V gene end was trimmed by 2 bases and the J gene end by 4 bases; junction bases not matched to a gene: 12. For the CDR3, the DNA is TGTGCCAGCAGTGAAAGTCTAGCGGGGGGAAGGGCGGGCACCGGGGAGCTGTTTTTT. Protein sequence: CASSESLAGGRAGTGELFF.

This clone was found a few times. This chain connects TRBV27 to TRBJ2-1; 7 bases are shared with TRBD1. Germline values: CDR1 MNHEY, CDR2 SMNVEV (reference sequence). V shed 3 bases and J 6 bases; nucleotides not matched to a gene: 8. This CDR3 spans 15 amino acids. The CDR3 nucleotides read TGTGCCAGCAGTTTGGACTCGACAGGGTCCAATGAGCAGTTCTTC. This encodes CASSLDSTGSNEQFF.

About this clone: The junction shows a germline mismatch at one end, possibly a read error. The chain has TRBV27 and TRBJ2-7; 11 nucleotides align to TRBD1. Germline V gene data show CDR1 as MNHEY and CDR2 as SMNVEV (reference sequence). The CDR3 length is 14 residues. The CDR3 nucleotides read TGCGCCAGCAGCGCCCGGGACAGGGGGTCCGAGCAGTACTTC. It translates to CASSARDRGSEQYF.

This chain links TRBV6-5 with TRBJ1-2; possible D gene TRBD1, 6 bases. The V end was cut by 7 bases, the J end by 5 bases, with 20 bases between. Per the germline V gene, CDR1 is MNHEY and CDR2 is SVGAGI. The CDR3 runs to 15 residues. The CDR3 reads CASTHPRAGVYGYTF. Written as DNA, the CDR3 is TGTGCCAGCACCCACCCGAGGGCAGGGGTTTATGGCTACACCTTC.

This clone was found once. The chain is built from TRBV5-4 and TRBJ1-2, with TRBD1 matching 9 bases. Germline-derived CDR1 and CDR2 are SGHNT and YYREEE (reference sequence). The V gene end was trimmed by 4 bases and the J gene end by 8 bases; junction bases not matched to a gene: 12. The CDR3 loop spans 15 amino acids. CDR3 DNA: TGTGCCAGCAGCCTACAGGGGGCGCTCTCTGGCGGCTACACCTTC. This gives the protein CASSLQGALSGGYTF. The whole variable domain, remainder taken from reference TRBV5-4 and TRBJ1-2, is ETGVTQSPTHLIKTRGQQVTLRCSSQSGHNTVSWYQQALGQGPQFIFQYYREEENGRGNFPPRFSGLQFPNYSSELNVNALELDDSALYLCASSLQGALSGGYTFGSGTRLTVV.

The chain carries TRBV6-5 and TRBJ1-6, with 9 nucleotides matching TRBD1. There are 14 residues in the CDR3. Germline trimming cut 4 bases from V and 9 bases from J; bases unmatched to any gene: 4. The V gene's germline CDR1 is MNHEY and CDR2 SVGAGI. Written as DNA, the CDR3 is TGTGCCAGCAGTTCGGACAGGGGCGGTTCACCCCTCCACTTT. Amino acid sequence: CASSSDRGGSPLHF.

As DNA, the CDR3 is TGTGCCAGCAGTGAACAGGGCGGGACTGAGCAGTTCTTC. Its protein product is CASSEQGGTEQFF. The V gene is TRBV2, the J gene TRBJ2-1, with D possibly TRBD2 on 6 matching bases. Between the trimmed V and J ends, which lost 2 bases and 9 bases, there was a span of 11 bases. This CDR3 region has 13 residues. CDR1 and CDR2 (germline): SNHLY, FYNNEI.

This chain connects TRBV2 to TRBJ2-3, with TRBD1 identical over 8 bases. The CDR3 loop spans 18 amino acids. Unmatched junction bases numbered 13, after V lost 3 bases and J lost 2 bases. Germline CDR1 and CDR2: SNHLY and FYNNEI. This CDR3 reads CASSDGRGPSSYTDTQYF. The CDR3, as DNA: TGTGCCAGCAGTGATGGCAGGGGGCCCTCCTCTTACACAGATACGCAGTATTTT.

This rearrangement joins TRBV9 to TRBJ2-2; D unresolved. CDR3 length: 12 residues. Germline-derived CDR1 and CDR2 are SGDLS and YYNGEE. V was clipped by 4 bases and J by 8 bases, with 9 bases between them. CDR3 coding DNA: TGTGCCAGCAGCACTCCGCGGGGGGAGCTGTTTTTT. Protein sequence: CASSTPRGELFF.

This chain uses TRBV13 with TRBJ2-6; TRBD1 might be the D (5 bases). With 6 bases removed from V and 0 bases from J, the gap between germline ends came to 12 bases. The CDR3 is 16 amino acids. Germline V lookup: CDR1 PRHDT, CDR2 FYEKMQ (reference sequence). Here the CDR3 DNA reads TGTGCCAGCAGTCCGACAGACTCCTCTGGGGCCAACGTCCTGACTTTC. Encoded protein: CASSPTDSSGANVLTF.

In DNA, the CDR3 is TGCGCCAGCAGCCAAGCGGGAGTCTATGAGCAGTTCTTC. This sequence encodes CASSQAGVYEQFF. This chain joins TRBV4-1 and TRBJ2-1; D possibly corresponds to TRBD2 (6 bases). This CDR3 is 13 amino acids long. CDR1 is MGHRA, CDR2 YSYEKL, per germline. The V end was cut by 1 base, the J end by 8 bases, with 9 bases between.

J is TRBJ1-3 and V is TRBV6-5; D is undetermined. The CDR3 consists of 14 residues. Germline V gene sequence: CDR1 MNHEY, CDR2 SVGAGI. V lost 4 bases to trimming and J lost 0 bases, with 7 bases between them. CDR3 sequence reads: CASSLYSSGNTIYF. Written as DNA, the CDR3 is TGTGCCAGCAGTTTATACAGCTCTGGAAACACCATATATTTT.

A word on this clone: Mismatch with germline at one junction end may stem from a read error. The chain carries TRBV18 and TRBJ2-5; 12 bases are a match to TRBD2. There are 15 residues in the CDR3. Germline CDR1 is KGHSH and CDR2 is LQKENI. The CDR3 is CASSPLAGGQETQYF. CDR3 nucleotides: TGTGCCAGCTCCCCACTAGCGGGAGGCCAAGAGACCCAGTACTTC.

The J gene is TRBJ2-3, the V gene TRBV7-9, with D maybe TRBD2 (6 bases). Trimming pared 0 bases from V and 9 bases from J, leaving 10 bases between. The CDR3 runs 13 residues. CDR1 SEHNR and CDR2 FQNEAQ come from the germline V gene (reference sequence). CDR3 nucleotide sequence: TGTGCCAGCAGCTTAGCGGAGGGGTCAACGCAGTATTTT. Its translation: CASSLAEGSTQYF.

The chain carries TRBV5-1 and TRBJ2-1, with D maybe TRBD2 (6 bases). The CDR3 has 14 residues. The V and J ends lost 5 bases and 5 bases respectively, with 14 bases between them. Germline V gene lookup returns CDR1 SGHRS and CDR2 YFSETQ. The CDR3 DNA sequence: TGCGCCAGCAGTCCCCTGGGAGGTAACAATGAGCAGTTCTTC. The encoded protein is CASSPLGGNNEQFF.

The CDR3 bases are TGTGCCAGCCTACGGGGGGATTTCTCCTACAATGAGCAGTTCTTC. Its protein product is CASLRGDFSYNEQFF. V is TRBV18 and J is TRBJ2-1, with 7 bases lining up with TRBD2. Germline assignment: CDR1 KGHSH and CDR2 LQKENI. Germline trimming cut 8 bases from V and 0 bases from J; bases unmatched to any gene: 7. CDR3 length: 15 amino acids.

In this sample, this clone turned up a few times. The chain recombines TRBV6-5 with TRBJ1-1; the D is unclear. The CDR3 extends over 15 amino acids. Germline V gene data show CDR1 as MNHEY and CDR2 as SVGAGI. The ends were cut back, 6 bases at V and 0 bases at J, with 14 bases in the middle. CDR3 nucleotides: TGTGCCAGCAGAAACCCGGCGGGGATGAACACTGAAGCTTTCTTT. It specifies CASRNPAGMNTEAFF.

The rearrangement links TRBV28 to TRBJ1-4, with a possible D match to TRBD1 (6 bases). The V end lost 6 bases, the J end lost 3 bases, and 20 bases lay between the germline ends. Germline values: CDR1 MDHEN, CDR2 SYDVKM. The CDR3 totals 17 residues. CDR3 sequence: CASSLYGQGIANEKLFF. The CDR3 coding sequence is TGTGCCAGCAGCCTTTATGGCCAGGGGATAGCTAATGAAAAACTGTTTTTT.

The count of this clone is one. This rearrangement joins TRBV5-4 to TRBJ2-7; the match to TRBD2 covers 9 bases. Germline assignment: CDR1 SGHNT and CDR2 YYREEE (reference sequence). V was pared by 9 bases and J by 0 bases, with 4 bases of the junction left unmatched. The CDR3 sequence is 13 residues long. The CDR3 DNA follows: TGTGCCACCGCGGGAGGGAGCTCCTACGAGCAGTACTTC. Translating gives CATAGGSSYEQYF. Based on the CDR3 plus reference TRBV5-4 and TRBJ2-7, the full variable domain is ETGVTQSPTHLIKTRGQQVTLRCSSQSGHNTVSWYQQALGQGPQFIFQYYREEENGRGNFPPRFSGLQFPNYSSELNVNALELDDSALYLCATAGGSSYEQYFGPGTRLTVT.

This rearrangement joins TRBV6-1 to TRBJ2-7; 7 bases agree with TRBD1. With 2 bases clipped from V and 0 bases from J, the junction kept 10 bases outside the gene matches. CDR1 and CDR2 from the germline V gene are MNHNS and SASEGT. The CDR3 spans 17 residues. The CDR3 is CASSEFGRWDSSYEQYF. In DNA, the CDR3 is TGTGCCAGCAGTGAATTCGGTCGATGGGACAGCTCCTACGAGCAGTACTTC.

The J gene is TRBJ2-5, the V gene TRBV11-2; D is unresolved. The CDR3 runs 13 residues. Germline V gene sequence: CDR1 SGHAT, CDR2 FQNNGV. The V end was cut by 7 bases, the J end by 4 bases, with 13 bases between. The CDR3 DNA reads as TGTGCCAGCACCCTAGGAAGCCGAGAGACCCAGTACTTC. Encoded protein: CASTLGSRETQYF.

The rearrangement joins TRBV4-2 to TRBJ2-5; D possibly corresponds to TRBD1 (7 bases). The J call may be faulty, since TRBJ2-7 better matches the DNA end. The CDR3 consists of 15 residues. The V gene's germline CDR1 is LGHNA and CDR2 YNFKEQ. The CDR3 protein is CASSHLTRGPYEQYF. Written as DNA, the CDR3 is TGTGCCAGCAGCCACCTGACTAGGGGGCCCTACGAGCAGTACTTC.

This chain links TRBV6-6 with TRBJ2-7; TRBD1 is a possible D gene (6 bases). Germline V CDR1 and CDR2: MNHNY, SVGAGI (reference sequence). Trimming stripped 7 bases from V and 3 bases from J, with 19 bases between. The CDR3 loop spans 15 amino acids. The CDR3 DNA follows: TGTGCCAGCACCGGCGTCGACAGGCGAAGCTACGAGCAGTACTTC. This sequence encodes CASTGVDRRSYEQYF.

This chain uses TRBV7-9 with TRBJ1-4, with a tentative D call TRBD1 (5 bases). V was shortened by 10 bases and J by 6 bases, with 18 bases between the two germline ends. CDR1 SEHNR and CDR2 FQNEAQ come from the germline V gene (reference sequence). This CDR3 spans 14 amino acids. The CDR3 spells CAIAFGGEYEKLFF. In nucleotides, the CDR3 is TGTGCCATCGCGTTCGGGGGGGAATATGAAAAACTGTTTTTT.

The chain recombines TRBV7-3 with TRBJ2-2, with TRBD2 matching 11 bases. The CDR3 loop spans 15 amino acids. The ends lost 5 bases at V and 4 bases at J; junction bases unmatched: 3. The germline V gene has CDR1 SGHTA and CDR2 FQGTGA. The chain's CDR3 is CASSPGLAGTGELFF. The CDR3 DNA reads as TGTGCCAGCAGCCCTGGACTAGCGGGCACCGGGGAGCTGTTTTTT.

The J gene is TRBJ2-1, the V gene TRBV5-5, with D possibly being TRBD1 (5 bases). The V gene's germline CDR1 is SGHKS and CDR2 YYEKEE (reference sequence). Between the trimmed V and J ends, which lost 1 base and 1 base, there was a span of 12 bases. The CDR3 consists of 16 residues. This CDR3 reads CASSLRKGLSYNEQFF. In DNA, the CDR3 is TGTGCCAGCAGCTTGAGGAAGGGGCTGTCCTACAATGAGCAGTTCTTC.

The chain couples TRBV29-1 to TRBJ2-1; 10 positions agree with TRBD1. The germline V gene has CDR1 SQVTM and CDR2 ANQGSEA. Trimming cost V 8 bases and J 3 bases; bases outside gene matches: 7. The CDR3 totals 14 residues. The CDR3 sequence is CSTRTGGVYNEQFF. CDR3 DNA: TGCAGCACGCGGACAGGGGGGGTCTACAATGAGCAGTTCTTC.

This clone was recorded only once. Here the CDR3 reads CASRHAGQGIGSNQPQHF. The CDR3, as DNA: TGTGCCAGCAGACATGCGGGACAGGGTATAGGAAGCAATCAGCCCCAGCATTTT. The genes are TRBV11-3 and TRBJ1-5, with 9 nucleotides matching TRBD1. The CDR3 totals 18 residues. In germline, CDR1 is SGHNT, CDR2 YENEEA. With V trimmed by 6 bases and J by 1 base, 13 bases remained unmatched.

CDR3 bases: TGTGCCAGCAGGCCACCGCAGGACAGCGAGCAGTACTTC. Protein sequence: CASRPPQDSEQYF. The V call is TRBV6-1, the J call TRBJ2-7; D is perhaps TRBD1 (6 bases). Germline CDR1 and CDR2: MNHNS and SASEGT. The CDR3 runs to 13 residues. V lost 6 bases, J lost 6 bases, and 15 bases lay in between.

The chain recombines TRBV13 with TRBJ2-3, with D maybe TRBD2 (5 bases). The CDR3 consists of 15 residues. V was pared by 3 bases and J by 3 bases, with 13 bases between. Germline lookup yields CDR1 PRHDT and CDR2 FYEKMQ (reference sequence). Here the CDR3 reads CASSFGVRLTDTQYF. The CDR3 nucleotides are TGTGCCAGCAGCTTCGGGGTTAGGTTAACAGATACGCAGTATTTT. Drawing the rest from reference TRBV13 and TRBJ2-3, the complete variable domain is AAGVIQSPRHLIKEKRETATLKCYPIPRHDTVYWYQQGPGQDPQFLISFYEKMQSDKGSIPDRFSAQQFSDYHSELNMSSLELGDSALYFCASSFGVRLTDTQYFGPGTRLTVL.

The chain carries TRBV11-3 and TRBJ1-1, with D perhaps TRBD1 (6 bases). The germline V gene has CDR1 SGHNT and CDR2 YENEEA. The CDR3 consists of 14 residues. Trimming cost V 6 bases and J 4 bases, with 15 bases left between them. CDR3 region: CASRPRGAGTEAFF. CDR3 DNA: TGTGCCAGCAGACCTCGGGGGGCGGGCACTGAAGCTTTCTTT. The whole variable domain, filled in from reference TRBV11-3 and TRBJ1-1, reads EAGVVQSPRYKIIEKKQPVAFWCNPISGHNTLYWYLQNLGQGPELLIRYENEEAVDDSQLPKDRFSAERLKGVDSTLKIQPAELGDSAVYLCASRPRGAGTEAFFGQGTRLTVV.

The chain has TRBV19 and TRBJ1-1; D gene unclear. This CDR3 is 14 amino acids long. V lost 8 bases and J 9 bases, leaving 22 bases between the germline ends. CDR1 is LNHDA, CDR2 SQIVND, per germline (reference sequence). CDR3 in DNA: TGTGCCAGTGTAACCCGCCGAGTCGGAGATCAAGCTTTCTTT. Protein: CASVTRRVGDQAFF.